Sequencing of this TCR beta chain was carried out in a study of cytomegalovirus exposure and HLA in healthy donors. Donors were drawn from the 120-subject validation cohort, separate from the roughly 670-subject first cohort. Profiling relied on immunoSEQ multiplex PCR, and the TCRdb table lists in-frame clones only, not all of them. The sample carries 55,000 to 70,000 clones, around 93% recorded once. The germline CDR1 and CDR2 sequences are SGHTA and FQGTGA. Trimming stripped 2 bases from V and 7 bases from J, with 15 bases between. CDR3 length: 15 amino acids. The sequenced material came from PBMCs. This TCR was recovered from a man aged 18 to 29 in good health and CMV-seronegative. This chain links TRBV7-3 with TRBJ2-1; maybe TRBD2 (6 bases). CDR3 sequence (DNA): TGTGCCAGCAGCTTAGTGGTAGCGGTTCCTAATGAGCAGTTCTTC. Protein product: CASSLVVAVPNEQFF.